This T cell receptor (beta chain) is drawn from a study of blood T cell repertoires in COVID-19. The data were produced by immunoSEQ multiplex PCR, yet TCRdb's version contains in-frame clones alone and is incomplete. The sample gives almost 400,000 clones, under 90% of which show up once; about 1.7% is in the top ten. The CDR3 extends over 13 amino acids. V was clipped by 3 bases and J by 8 bases; unmatched bases: 4. Germline CDR1 reads SGHNT; CDR2 reads YYREEE (reference sequence). The sample consisted of PBMCs or T cells enriched from blood (not recorded which). This clonotype originated in a woman in her twenties or thirties who had recovered from COVID-19. The genes are TRBV5-4 and TRBJ2-1, with 8 bases aligning to TRBD1. The CDR3 bases are TGTGCCAGCAGCTCCAGGGGGCTCGATGAGCAGTTCTTC. This codes for CASSSRGLDEQFF. The entire variable domain, with the rest obtained from reference TRBV5-4 and TRBJ2-1, is as follows: ETGVTQSPTHLIKTRGQQVTLRCSSQSGHNTVSWYQQALGQGPQFIFQYYREEENGRGNFPPRFSGLQFPNYSSELNVNALELDDSALYLCASSSRGLDEQFFGPGTRLTVL.